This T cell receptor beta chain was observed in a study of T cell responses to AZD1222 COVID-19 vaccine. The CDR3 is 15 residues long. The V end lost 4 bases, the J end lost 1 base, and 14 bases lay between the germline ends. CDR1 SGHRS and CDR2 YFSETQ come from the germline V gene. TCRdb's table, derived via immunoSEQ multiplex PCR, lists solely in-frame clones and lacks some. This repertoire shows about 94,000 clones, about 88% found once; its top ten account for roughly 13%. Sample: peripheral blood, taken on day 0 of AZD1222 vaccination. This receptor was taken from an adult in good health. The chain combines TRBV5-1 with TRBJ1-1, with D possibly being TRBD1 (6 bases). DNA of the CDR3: TGCGCCAGCAGCACTCAAACAGGGCCGAACACTGAAGCTTTCTTT. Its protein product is CASSTQTGPNTEAFF.